The clone carrying this T cell receptor (beta chain) qualifies as medium-sized (0.01 to 0.1%). These data are taken from a study of CD4 and CD8 cells across lung adenocarcinoma regions. TCRdb re-derived calls from the PCR reads in MiXCR, one entry per CDR3 protein. The top ten clones hold about 31% of a sample with over 15,000 distinct CDR3 sequences, approximately 50% of them seen once. The patients had localized lung adenocarcinoma, a non-small cell subtype. The sequenced sample consisted of CD8+ T cells from the center of a lung tumor. The receptor was isolated from a female donor with lung adenocarcinoma. The CD4 and CD8 labels of this study may be unreliable.

The CDR3 coding sequence is TGTGCCAGCAGCCCCTGGGGGCGCAGGGAAGCTTTCTTT. Amino acid sequence: CASSPWGRREAFF. This chain uses TRBV6-1 with TRBJ1-1, with D maybe TRBD1 (6 bases). The CDR3 contains 13 residues. Per germline, CDR1 MNHNS and CDR2 SASEGT. Trimming pared 6 bases from V and 8 bases from J, leaving 16 bases between.